The next 14 T cell receptor beta chains were all read from a single sample in a study of identical twins. A single record per CDR3 protein comes from TCRdb applying MiXCR to the 5' RACE reads. Here the sample spans more than 400,000 distinct CDR3 sequences, 15% being singletons. The same sample was also studied in work on yellow fever vaccine responses in identical twins.

Sequenced: CD4+ T cells sorted from blood. These receptors were taken from a woman between 18 and 29 years old in good health.

V gene TRBV29-1 combines with J gene TRBJ2-2; the D gene is possibly TRBD1 (5 bases). The ends were cut back, 4 bases at V and 1 base at J, with 7 bases in the middle. From germline, CDR1 is SQVTM and CDR2 ANQGSEA. CDR3 length: 13 amino acids. The CDR3 nucleotides are TGCAGCGTTGGACAGATGAACACCGGGGAGCTGTTTTTT. Translation: CSVGQMNTGELFF.

The V gene is TRBV28, the J gene TRBJ2-1; D tentatively fits TRBD1 or TRBD2 (5 bases each). Looked up from germline, CDR1 is MDHEN and CDR2 is SYDVKM. Trimming pared 6 bases from V and 7 bases from J, leaving 19 bases between. There are 15 residues in the CDR3. In DNA, the CDR3 is TGTGCCAGCAGCCCTTCGGGACCCGGATCGAATGAGCAGTTCTTC. Its translation is CASSPSGPGSNEQFF.

V usage is TRBV24-1 and J usage is TRBJ2-5, with D possibly matching TRBD1 (6 bases). The V gene lost 3 bases and the J gene lost 3 bases, with 13 bases spanning the gap. The germline CDR1 and CDR2 sequences are KGHDR and SFDVKD. This CDR3 has 15 amino acids. The CDR3 DNA sequence: TGTGCCACCAGTGATCCGGACAGTCCTAAAGAGACCCAGTACTTC. Translated, it gives CATSDPDSPKETQYF.

This rearrangement joins TRBV12-3 or TRBV12-4 to TRBJ2-7; TRBD2 matches at 7 bases. This CDR3 contains 17 residues. J was trimmed by 2 bases and V by 5 bases; bases with no gene match: 15. The CDR3 DNA is TGTGCCAGCAGTGCCCGACTAGCCCAGAGAGGAACCTACGAGCAGTACTTC. Encoded protein: CASSARLAQRGTYEQYF.

The chain employs TRBV6-1 and TRBJ1-3, with D possibly being TRBD1 (6 bases). Germline CDR1 reads MNHNS; CDR2 reads SASEGT. Trimming removed 7 bases from V and 2 bases from J, with 12 bases in between. The CDR3 is 14 residues long. The CDR3 DNA reads TGTGCCAGCACCAAGGGGGGAACTGGAAACACCATATATTTT. It codes for CASTKGGTGNTIYF.

The chain is built from TRBV12-3 or TRBV12-4 and TRBJ2-7; 11 bases match TRBD2. After removal of 7 bases from V and 7 bases from J, the junction contained 9 bases not matched to a gene. CDR3 size: 14 residues. DNA for the CDR3: TGTGCCAGCACTGCCACGGGACTAGCGGCTGAGCAGTACTTC. It specifies CASTATGLAAEQYF.

This clonotype was counted only a few times. The rearrangement uses TRBV29-1 and TRBJ2-5; D may be TRBD2 (6 bases). V lost 7 bases, J lost 3 bases, and 18 bases lay in between. Germline CDR1 SQVTM, CDR2 ANQGSEA. The CDR3 totals 14 residues. The CDR3 loop is CSADKAGTEETQYF. CDR3 nucleotide sequence: TGCAGCGCCGATAAGGCAGGGACTGAAGAGACCCAGTACTTC.

The V call is TRBV10-3, the J call TRBJ2-7; D unresolved. The CDR3 is 14 residues long. Germline-derived CDR1 and CDR2 are ENHRY and SYGVKD. Trimming shortened V by 4 bases and J by 0 bases, and 10 bases separated the two germline ends. The CDR3 protein is CAISGSASSYEQYF. CDR3 sequence (DNA): TGTGCCATCAGTGGTTCCGCGAGCTCCTACGAGCAGTACTTC.

This clonotype was found a few times. V usage is TRBV15 and J usage is TRBJ2-2; tentatively, D is TRBD1 (5 bases). Germline V gene lookup returns CDR1 LNHNV and CDR2 YYDKDF (reference sequence). The V gene lost 0 bases and the J gene lost 0 bases, with 8 bases spanning the gap. The CDR3 extends over 16 amino acids. The CDR3 DNA reads TGTGCCACCAGCAGAGATATCAGGGCGAACACCGGGGAGCTGTTTTTT. It codes for CATSRDIRANTGELFF.

In its sample, this clonotype was seen a few times. The genes are TRBV20-1 and TRBJ2-3, with no clear D. Trimming removed 2 bases from V and 6 bases from J, with 12 bases in between. The CDR3 runs 13 residues. CDR1 is DFQATT and CDR2 is SNEGSKA in the germline V gene (reference sequence). CDR3 sequence reads: CSARNPQRDTQYF. The CDR3 bases are TGCAGTGCTAGAAATCCTCAACGGGATACGCAGTATTTT.

This clonotype has at least ten counts. This CDR3 is CASSFGQGNSPLHF. The DNA of the CDR3 is TGTGCCAGCAGTTTTGGACAGGGTAATTCACCCCTCCACTTT. The V call is TRBV28, the J call TRBJ1-6, with 8 bases that match TRBD1. This CDR3 is 14 amino acids long. Germline CDR1 MDHEN, CDR2 SYDVKM. V lost 3 bases and J lost 6; bases outside the gene matches: 1.

The chain recombines TRBV24-1 with TRBJ2-1, with 7 bases aligning to TRBD2. J was trimmed by 3 bases and V by 1 base; bases with no gene match: 5. Per the germline V gene, CDR1 is KGHDR and CDR2 is SFDVKD. The CDR3 runs to 16 residues. CDR3 nucleotides: TGTGCCACCAGTGATTTTCATCCTAGCGGCTACAATGAGCAGTTCTTC. It yields the protein CATSDFHPSGYNEQFF.

This clonotype was found many times. The genes are TRBV6-1 and TRBJ1-2; D uncertain. Trimming left V 1 base short and J 3 bases short, with 6 bases between. This CDR3 spans 13 amino acids. Germline assignment: CDR1 MNHNS and CDR2 SASEGT. The CDR3 is CASSEGADYGYTF. CDR3 nucleotide sequence: TGTGCCAGCAGTGAAGGGGCGGACTATGGCTACACCTTC.

This clonotype was recorded a few times. The chain has TRBV7-9 and TRBJ2-5; D is undetermined. V lost 7 bases to trimming and J lost 4 bases, with 16 bases between them. Germline loops: CDR1 SEHNR, CDR2 FQNEAQ (reference sequence). The CDR3 extends over 14 amino acids. This CDR3 is CASTINPPSETQYF. CDR3 bases: TGTGCCAGCACTATCAACCCCCCGTCAGAGACCCAGTACTTC.